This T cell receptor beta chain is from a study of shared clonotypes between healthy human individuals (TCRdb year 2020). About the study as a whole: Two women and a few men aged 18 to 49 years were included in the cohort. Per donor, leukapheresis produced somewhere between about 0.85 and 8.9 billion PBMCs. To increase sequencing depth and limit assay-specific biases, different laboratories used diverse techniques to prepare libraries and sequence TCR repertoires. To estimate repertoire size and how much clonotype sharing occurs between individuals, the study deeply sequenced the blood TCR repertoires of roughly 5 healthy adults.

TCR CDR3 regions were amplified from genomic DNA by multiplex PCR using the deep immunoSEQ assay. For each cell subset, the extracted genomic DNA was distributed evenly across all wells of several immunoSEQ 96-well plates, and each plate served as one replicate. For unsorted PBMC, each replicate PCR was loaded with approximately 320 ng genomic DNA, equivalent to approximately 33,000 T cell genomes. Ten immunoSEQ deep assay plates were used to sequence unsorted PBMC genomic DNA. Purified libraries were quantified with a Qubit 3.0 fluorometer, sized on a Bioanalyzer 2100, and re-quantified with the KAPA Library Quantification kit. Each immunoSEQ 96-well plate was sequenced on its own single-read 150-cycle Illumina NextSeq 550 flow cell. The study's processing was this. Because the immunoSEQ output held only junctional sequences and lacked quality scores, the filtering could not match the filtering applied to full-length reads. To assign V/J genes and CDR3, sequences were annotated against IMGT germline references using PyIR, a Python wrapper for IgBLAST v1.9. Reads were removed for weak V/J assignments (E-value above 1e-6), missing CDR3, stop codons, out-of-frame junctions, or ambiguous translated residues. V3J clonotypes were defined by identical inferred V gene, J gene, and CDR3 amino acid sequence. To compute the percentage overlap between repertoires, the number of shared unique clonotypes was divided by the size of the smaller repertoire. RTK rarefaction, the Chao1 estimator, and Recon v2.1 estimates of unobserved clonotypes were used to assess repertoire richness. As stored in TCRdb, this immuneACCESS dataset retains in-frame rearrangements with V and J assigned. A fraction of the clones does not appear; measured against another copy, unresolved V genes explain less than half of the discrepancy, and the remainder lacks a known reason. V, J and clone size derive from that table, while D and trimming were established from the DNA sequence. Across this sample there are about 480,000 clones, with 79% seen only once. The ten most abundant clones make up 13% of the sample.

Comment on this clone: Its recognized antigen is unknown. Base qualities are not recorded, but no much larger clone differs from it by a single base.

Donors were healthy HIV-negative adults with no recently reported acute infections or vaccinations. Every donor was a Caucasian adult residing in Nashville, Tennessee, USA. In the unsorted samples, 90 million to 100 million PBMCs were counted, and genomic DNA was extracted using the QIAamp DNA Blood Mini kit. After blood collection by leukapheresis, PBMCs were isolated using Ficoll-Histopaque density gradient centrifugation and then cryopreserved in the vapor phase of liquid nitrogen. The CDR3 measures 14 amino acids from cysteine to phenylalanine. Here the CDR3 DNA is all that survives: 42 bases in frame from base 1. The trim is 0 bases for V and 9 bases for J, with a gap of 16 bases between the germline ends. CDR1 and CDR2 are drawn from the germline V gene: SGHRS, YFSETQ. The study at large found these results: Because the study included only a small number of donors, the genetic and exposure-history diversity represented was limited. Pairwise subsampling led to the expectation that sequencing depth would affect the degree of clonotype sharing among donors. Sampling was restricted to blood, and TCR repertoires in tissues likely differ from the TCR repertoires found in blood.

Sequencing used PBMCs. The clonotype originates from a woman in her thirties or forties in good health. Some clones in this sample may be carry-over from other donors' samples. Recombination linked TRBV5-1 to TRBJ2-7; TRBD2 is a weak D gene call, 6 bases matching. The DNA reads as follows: TGCGCCAGCAGCTTGGATCAGACGGGGACTGGGCAGTACTTC. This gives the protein CASSLDQTGTGQYF.